This T cell receptor beta chain was identified during a study of T cell repertoires in cytomegalovirus infection. On the study more broadly: Public TCR beta signatures were indicative of both CMV infection and a matching HLA type.

On this clonotype itself: What it recognizes is unknown.

Each CDR3 protein gets one entry after TCRdb re-called the reads with MiXCR. The sample includes about a million distinct CDR3 sequences, roughly 30% seen only once; the top ten take around an eighth. Study-level findings and limits: HLA-C-restricted CMV clonotypes gave the most frequent clonotype in two of eight donors.

Trimming removed 1 base from V and 3 bases from J, with 10 bases in between. The CDR3 is made up of 14 amino acids. Germline V lookup: CDR1 SNHLY, CDR2 FYNNEI. The chain joins TRBV2 to TRBJ2-7; D remains unclear. Sample: cultured CD8+ T cells from PBMCs, taken from culture after CMV antigen stimulation. The sequence was collected from a human donor in good health (CMV status not recorded). Some clones in this sample may be carry-over from other donors' samples. The CDR3 sequence is CASSEGFTGYEQYF. The CDR3 DNA follows: TGTGCCAGCAGTGAAGGTTTCACTGGCTACGAGCAGTACTTC. Full variable domain (remainder filled in from reference TRBV2 and TRBJ2-7): EPEVTQTPSHQVTQMGQEVILRCVPISNHLYFYWYRQILGQKVEFLVSFYNNEISEKSEIFDDQFSVERPDGSNFTLKIRSTKLEDSAMYFCASSEGFTGYEQYFGPGTRLTVT.